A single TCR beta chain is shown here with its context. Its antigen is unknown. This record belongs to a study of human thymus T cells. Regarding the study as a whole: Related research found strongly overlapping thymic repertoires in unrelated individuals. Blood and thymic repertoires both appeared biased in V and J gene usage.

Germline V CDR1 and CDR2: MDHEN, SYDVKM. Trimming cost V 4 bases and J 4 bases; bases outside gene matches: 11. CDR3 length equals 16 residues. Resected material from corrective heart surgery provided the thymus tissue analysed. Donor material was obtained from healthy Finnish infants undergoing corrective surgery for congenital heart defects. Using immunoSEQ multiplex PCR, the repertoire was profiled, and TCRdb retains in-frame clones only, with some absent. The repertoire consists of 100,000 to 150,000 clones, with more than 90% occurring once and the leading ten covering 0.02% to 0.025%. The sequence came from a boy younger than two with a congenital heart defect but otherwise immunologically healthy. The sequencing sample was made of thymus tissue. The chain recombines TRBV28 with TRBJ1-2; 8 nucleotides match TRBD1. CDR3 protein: CASSSKSGQEIYGYTF. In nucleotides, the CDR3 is TGTGCCAGCAGTTCAAAATCGGGACAGGAGATCTATGGCTACACCTTC.